This entry lists 18 T cell receptor beta chains sequenced from one sample in a study of T cells after yellow fever vaccination. TCRdb reanalysed the 5' RACE reads using MiXCR and keeps one entry per CDR3 protein. The table shows more than 450,000 distinct CDR3 sequences, with less than 25% occurring only once. The sample consisted of PBMCs, taken about 21 days after the first yellow fever vaccination. The receptor source for this set is a man between 18 and 29 years old who received the YFV17D yellow fever vaccine.

The CDR3, as DNA: TGTGCCAGCAGCTTATCCCCTTGGACCGACGAGCAGTACGTC. As protein: CASSLSPWTDEQYV. The J gene is TRBJ2-7, the V gene TRBV7-2; D not resolved. This CDR3 spans 14 amino acids. Germline V gives CDR1 SGHTA, CDR2 FQGNSA. V dropped 2 bases and J dropped 5 bases, with 13 bases sitting between them.

The rearrangement uses TRBV7-2 and TRBJ2-5; TRBD2 matches 14 bases. Germline lookup yields CDR1 SGHTA and CDR2 FQGNSA. Trimming took 7 bases from V and 8 from J; bases not matched to a gene: 12. The CDR3 totals 16 residues. The CDR3 sequence is CASTRGTSGGLRTQYF. CDR3 coding DNA: TGTGCCAGCACTCGAGGGACTAGCGGGGGCCTCAGAACCCAGTACTTC.

The sample holds many counts of this clonotype. The chain has TRBV18 and TRBJ1-2; 9 nucleotides align to TRBD1. Unmatched junction bases numbered 10, after V lost 4 bases and J lost 4 bases. This CDR3 has 16 residues. Germline CDR1 KGHSH, CDR2 LQKENI. CDR3 protein: CASSLTTGQGVYGYTF. CDR3 bases: TGTGCCAGCTCACTGACCACGGGACAGGGCGTCTATGGCTACACCTTC.

Only a few counts were recorded for this clonotype. The V and J genes are TRBV4-1 and TRBJ2-1; D is unresolved. The V and J ends lost 2 bases and 10 bases respectively, with 9 bases between them. The CDR3 sequence is 12 residues long. Germline CDR1 MGHRA, CDR2 YSYEKL. The CDR3 protein is CASSQTAREQFF. CDR3 DNA: TGCGCCAGCAGCCAAACCGCGCGCGAGCAGTTCTTC.

This clonotype appeared a few times. The chain couples TRBV3-1 to TRBJ2-7, with a weak D call TRBD1 (5 bases). The germline CDR1 and CDR2 sequences are LGHDT and YNNKEL (reference sequence). CDR3 length equals 15 residues. V was cut by 8 bases and J by 2 bases, with 19 bases left in between. The CDR3 here is CASPLPRDRTYEQYV. For the CDR3, the DNA is TGTGCCAGCCCATTACCTCGCGACAGAACCTACGAGCAGTACGTC.

J is TRBJ2-7 and V is TRBV7-2, with a weak D call TRBD2 (5 bases). V lost 5 bases to trimming and J lost 3 bases, with 11 bases between them. CDR3 length equals 13 residues. Germline V gene lookup returns CDR1 SGHTA and CDR2 FQGNSA. DNA for the CDR3: TGTGCCAGCAGCGTCGGACGGGACTACGAGCAGTACTTC. Amino acid sequence: CASSVGRDYEQYF.

The rearrangement joins TRBV25-1 to TRBJ2-5; 11 bases are a match to TRBD2. Germline CDR1 is MGHDK and CDR2 is SYGVNS. The V gene end was trimmed by 1 base and the J gene end by 5 bases; junction bases not matched to a gene: 6. The CDR3 is made up of 16 amino acids. The CDR3 nucleotides read TGTGCCAGCAGTGAATTAGCGGGGGGGCCCGGGGAGACCCAGTACTTC. It is translated as CASSELAGGPGETQYF.

This clonotype was seen a single time. The V and J genes are TRBV5-1 and TRBJ2-3; D gene uncertain. Germline V gene sequence: CDR1 SGHRS, CDR2 YFSETQ. The CDR3 totals 16 residues. Trimming took 3 bases from V and 3 from J, leaving 17 bases between them. In DNA, the CDR3 is TGCGCCAGCAGCTCCCTCCTGGGTAGTGGGACAGATACGCAGTATTTT. This sequence encodes CASSSLLGSGTDTQYF.

This clonotype was counted only a few times. The chain employs TRBV27 and TRBJ2-3; tentative D call: TRBD2 (6 bases). The germline V gene has CDR1 MNHEY and CDR2 SMNVEV (reference sequence). CDR3 length: 16 residues. Trimming shortened V by 5 bases and J by 5 bases, and 20 bases separated the two germline ends. The CDR3 nucleotides are TGTGCCAGCAGTCCCCTTCGGACGGAGGGTTTAGATACGCAGTATTTT. Its translation is CASSPLRTEGLDTQYF.

This clonotype has ten or more counts. V and J are TRBV12-3 or TRBV12-4 and TRBJ1-1; D call uncertain. This CDR3 is 14 amino acids long. Trimming removed 6 bases at V and 2 bases at J, with 13 bases between. Written as DNA, the CDR3 is TGTGCCAGCAGCTCCGCTACAGATAACACTGAAGCTTTCTTT. Translated: CASSSATDNTEAFF.

This clonotype was counted only a few times. The J gene is TRBJ2-4, the V gene TRBV5-1, with D possibly TRBD2 on 5 matching bases. Germline V gene sequence: CDR1 SGHRS, CDR2 YFSETQ. The CDR3 is 14 residues long. Trimming removed 0 bases at V and 6 bases at J, with 10 bases between. CDR3 in amino acids: CASSLDAGGNIQYF. In DNA, the CDR3 is TGCGCCAGCAGCTTGGACGCGGGTGGAAACATTCAGTACTTC.

CDR3 nucleotide sequence: TGCGCCAGCAGCTTGGGTGGAGGGTCCGGCTACACCTTC. Its translation is CASSLGGGSGYTF. The J gene is TRBJ1-2, the V gene TRBV5-1; D is uncertain. Germline V lookup: CDR1 SGHRS, CDR2 YFSETQ. The CDR3 extends over 13 amino acids. Trimming pared 0 bases from V and 8 bases from J, leaving 11 bases between. Complete variable domain (other parts from reference TRBV5-1 and TRBJ1-2): KAGVTQTPRYLIKTRGQQVTLSCSPISGHRSVSWYQQTPGQGLQFLFEYFSETQRNKGNFPGRFSGRQFSNSRSEMNVSTLELGDSALYLCASSLGGGSGYTFGSGTRLTVV.

This CDR3 is CASRDLSSIETQYF. DNA of the CDR3: TGTGCCAGCAGGGACTTAAGCTCGATAGAGACCCAGTACTTC. This sequence joins TRBV2 and TRBJ2-5; tentative D call: TRBD2 (5 bases). Germline assignment: CDR1 SNHLY and CDR2 FYNNEI. This CDR3 region has 14 residues. V was cut by 6 bases and J by 4 bases, with 15 bases left in between.

The rearrangement uses TRBV13 and TRBJ2-4; D remains ambiguous. The CDR3 covers 14 residues. Trimming shortened V by 8 bases and J by 0 bases, and 11 bases separated the two germline ends. CDR1 is PRHDT, CDR2 FYEKMQ, per germline (reference sequence). The CDR3 DNA reads TGTGCCAGCCGCCGACTGGGAGCCAAAAACATTCAGTACTTC. Translating it yields CASRRLGAKNIQYF.

The CDR3 DNA reads TGCAGTGCTAGAGGAGGGGTGCGCTACAATGAGCAGTTCTTC. It translates to CSARGGVRYNEQFF. V is TRBV20-1 and J is TRBJ2-1; D possibly uses TRBD1 or TRBD2 (5 bases each). V was trimmed by 1 base and J by 3 bases, leaving 10 bases between them. The CDR3 runs 14 residues. CDR1 is DFQATT and CDR2 is SNEGSKA in the germline V gene (reference sequence).

The rearrangement uses TRBV6-2 or TRBV6-3 and TRBJ2-1; TRBD1 matches at 10 bases. Germline V lookup: CDR1 MNHEY, CDR2 SVGEGT. V lost 5 bases, J lost 4 bases, and 8 bases stayed unmatched. This CDR3 spans 16 amino acids. CDR3 residues: CASSRLGGQGYNEQFF. For the CDR3, the DNA is TGTGCCAGCAGTCGCCTAGGGGGACAGGGGTACAATGAGCAGTTCTTC.

This clonotype occurred a few times. The V call is TRBV12-3 or TRBV12-4, the J call TRBJ2-1; D is unresolved. V lost 3 bases and J 9 bases, leaving 6 bases between the germline ends. CDR3 size: 11 residues. CDR3 loop: CASSFSTEQFF. The DNA of the CDR3 is TGTGCCAGCAGTTTTTCTACTGAGCAGTTCTTC.

V and J are TRBV5-1 and TRBJ2-7; no clear D gene. Germline CDR1 is SGHRS and CDR2 is YFSETQ. The germline V and J ends were trimmed by 0 bases and 2 bases, with 6 bases remaining between them. The CDR3 is made up of 13 amino acids. The CDR3 sequence: CASSLEQPYEQYF. The CDR3 DNA is TGCGCCAGCAGCTTGGAACAGCCCTACGAGCAGTACTTC.